This T cell receptor (beta chain) was sequenced for a study of vaccination effects on CD4 cells after COVID-19. Turning to the study itself: Sampling of a couple of convalescent patients took place 16 days and one week prior to vaccination. General observations from the study: Relatively few convalescent patients took part in the study, which had no early post-infection timepoints.

This clone came up a few times. The antigen is undetermined. The method was immunoSEQ multiplex PCR; TCRdb's version includes in-frame clones alone and lacks a portion of them. The sample yields about 46,000 clones, roughly four fifths seen once. Cultured cells yielded isolated CD4+ T cells after 10 days. J lost 7 bases, V lost 0 bases, and 12 bases had no gene match. CDR3 length: 16 residues. CDR1 SGHRS and CDR2 YFSETQ come from the germline V gene. The origin of this receptor is a human donor who had a prior SARS-CoV-2 infection. The genes are TRBV5-1 and TRBJ2-7; 8 positions agree with TRBD1. The specimen comprised CD4+ T cells from PBMCs cultured without peptide, sampled before COVID-19 vaccination. The CDR3, as DNA: TGCGCCAGCAGCTTGGCATGGGGACAGGTGGTGAGGGAGCAGTACTTC. This codes for CASSLAWGQVVREQYF.